The 8 T cell receptor beta chains presented below share a single source sample, sequenced in a study of cytomegalovirus exposure and HLA in healthy donors. PCR was performed using 60 Vbeta and 13 Jbeta primers. The method was immunoSEQ multiplex PCR; TCRdb's version includes in-frame clones alone and lacks a portion of them. The table shows about 90,000 clones, with about 73% occurring only once. Sequencing was done on a sample of PBMCs. Receptor source: a woman aged 40 to 50 in good health and CMV-seropositive.

V usage is TRBV7-8 and J usage is TRBJ2-3; 9 nucleotides line up with TRBD2. Looked up from germline, CDR1 is SGHVS and CDR2 is FQNEAQ. V lost 4 bases, J lost 8 bases, and 7 bases stayed unmatched. The CDR3 sequence is 14 residues long. The CDR3 here is CASSSPSGIATQYF. CDR3 in DNA: TGTGCCAGCAGCTCCCCTAGCGGGATAGCTACGCAGTATTTT.

V usage is TRBV15 and J usage is TRBJ2-7; 7 positions agree with TRBD1. The CDR3 runs to 18 residues. J gave up 0 bases and V 1 base, and 12 bases lay outside the gene matches. Per the germline V gene, CDR1 is LNHNV and CDR2 is YYDKDF (reference sequence). CDR3 nucleotide sequence: TGTGCCACCAGCAGAGTCTCCGATACCTGGGACAGCTCCTACGAGCAGTACTTC. Amino acid sequence: CATSRVSDTWDSSYEQYF.

The chain combines TRBV19 with TRBJ2-3, with TRBD1 identical over 10 bases. The CDR3 runs to 14 residues. From germline, CDR1 is LNHDA and CDR2 SQIVND (reference sequence). The J segment lost 6 bases and the V segment lost 6 bases, leaving 6 bases of the junction unmatched. CDR3 amino acids: CASRTGGGSDTQYF. For the CDR3, the DNA is TGTGCCAGTAGGACAGGGGGCGGGTCGGATACGCAGTATTTT.

This clone was recorded a few times. The chain carries TRBV9 and TRBJ2-5; D might be TRBD2 (6 bases). CDR1 and CDR2 (germline): SGDLS, YYNGEE. Trimming left V 4 bases short and J 5 bases short, with 21 bases between. This CDR3 comprises 16 residues. The CDR3 DNA sequence: TGTGCCAGCAGCTTTAGTCCCTCCGGGAGTACTGAGACCCAGTACTTC. Translation gives CASSFSPSGSTETQYF.

This clone was found once. The rearrangement joins TRBV6-6 to TRBJ2-7; possible D gene TRBD2, 6 bases. The V and J ends lost 5 bases and 7 bases respectively, with 24 bases between them. The CDR3 covers 16 residues. Germline CDR1 MNHNY, CDR2 SVGAGI (reference sequence). CDR3 coding DNA: TGTGCCAGCAGTCCCCTCTCCGGCAATCAACGGGGGGAGCAGTACTTC. Translation: CASSPLSGNQRGEQYF.

V gene TRBV6-5 combines with J gene TRBJ2-1; TRBD1 agrees at 9 bases. Per germline, CDR1 MNHEY and CDR2 SVGAGI. V gave up 4 bases and J gave up 2 bases; unmatched junction bases: 6. The CDR3 extends over 16 amino acids. The CDR3 DNA sequence: TGTGCCAGCAGTTGGGGGACAGGGATCGCCTACAATGAGCAGTTCTTC. Amino acid sequence: CASSWGTGIAYNEQFF.

This clone has only one observation. The chain employs TRBV14 and TRBJ1-1, with D tentatively TRBD1 (5 bases). Per the germline V gene, CDR1 is SGHDN and CDR2 is FVKESK. The CDR3 loop spans 13 amino acids. Trimming pared 2 bases from V and 9 bases from J, leaving 13 bases between. The CDR3 nucleotides read TGTGCCAGCAGCCAAAAGGGAGGGACTAAAGCTTTCTTT. Translating it yields CASSQKGGTKAFF.

V and J are TRBV5-8 and TRBJ2-3; D might be TRBD1 (6 bases). V lost 1 base and J lost 4, with 13 bases in between. Germline CDR1 is SGHTS and CDR2 is YDEGEE. This CDR3 is 15 amino acids long. This CDR3 is CASSLSGVGPDTQYF. DNA for the CDR3: TGTGCCAGCAGCTTGTCAGGGGTGGGGCCAGATACGCAGTATTTT.